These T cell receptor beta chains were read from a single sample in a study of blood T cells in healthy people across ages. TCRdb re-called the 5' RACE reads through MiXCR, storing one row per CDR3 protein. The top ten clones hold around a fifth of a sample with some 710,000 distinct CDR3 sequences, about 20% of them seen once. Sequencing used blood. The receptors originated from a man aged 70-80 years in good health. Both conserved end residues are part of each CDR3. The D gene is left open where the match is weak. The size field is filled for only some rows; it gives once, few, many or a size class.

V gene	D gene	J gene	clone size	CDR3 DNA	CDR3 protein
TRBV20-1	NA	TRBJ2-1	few	TGCAGTAGCGGCAAACCAGCCTACAATGAGCAGTTCTTC	CSSGKPAYNEQFF
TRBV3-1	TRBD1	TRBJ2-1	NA	TGTGCCAGCAGCCAAGAAAAGGGGACAGGGACCAATGAGCAGTTCTTC	CASSQEKGTGTNEQFF
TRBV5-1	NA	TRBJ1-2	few	TGCGCCAGCAGCCCGGAACGGATTTGGGGCTACACCTTC	CASSPERIWGYTF
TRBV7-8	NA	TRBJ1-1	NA	TGTGCCAGCAGCTTACTTGTAGGGGGGAACACTGAAGCTTTCTTT	CASSLLVGGNTEAFF
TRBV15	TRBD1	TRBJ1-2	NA	TGTGCCACCAGCAGGGGACAGGGTGGAGGCTACACCTTC	CATSRGQGGGYTF
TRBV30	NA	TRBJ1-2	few	TGTGCCTGGAGTGTACCCCCTAACTATGGCTACACCTTC	CAWSVPPNYGYTF
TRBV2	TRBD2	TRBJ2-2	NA	TGTGCCAGCAAACCCAGCGGGAGAGGCACCGGGGAGCTGTTTTTT	CASKPSGRGTGELFF
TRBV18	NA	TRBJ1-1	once	TGTGCCAGCTCACCGACTTTCGGGGGTGAAGCTTTCTTT	CASSPTFGGEAFF
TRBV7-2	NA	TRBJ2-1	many	TGTGCCAGCAGCTCATATGGGAATGAGCAGTTCTTC	CASSSYGNEQFF
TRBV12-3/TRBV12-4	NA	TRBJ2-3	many	TGTGCCAGCAGCTTAACTCCAGATACGCAGTATTTT	CASSLTPDTQYF
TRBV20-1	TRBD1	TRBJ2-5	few	TGCAGTGCCGGAAAGCCTGTGGGACAGCAAGAGACCCAGTACTTC	CSAGKPVGQQETQYF